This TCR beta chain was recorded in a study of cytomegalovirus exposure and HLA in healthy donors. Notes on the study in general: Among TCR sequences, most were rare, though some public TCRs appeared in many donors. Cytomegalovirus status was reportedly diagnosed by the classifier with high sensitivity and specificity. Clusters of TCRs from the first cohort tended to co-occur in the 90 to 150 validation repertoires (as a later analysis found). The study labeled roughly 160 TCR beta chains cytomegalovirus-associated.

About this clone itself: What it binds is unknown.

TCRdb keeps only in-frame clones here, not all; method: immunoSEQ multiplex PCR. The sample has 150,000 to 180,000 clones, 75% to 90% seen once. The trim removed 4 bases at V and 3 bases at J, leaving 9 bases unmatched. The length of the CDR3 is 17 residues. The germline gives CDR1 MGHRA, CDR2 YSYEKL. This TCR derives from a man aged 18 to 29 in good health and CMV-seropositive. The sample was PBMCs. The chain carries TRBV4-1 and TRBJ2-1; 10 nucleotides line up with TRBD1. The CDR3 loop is CASSPSLDRGIYNEQFF. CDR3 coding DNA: TGCGCCAGCAGCCCCTCCTTGGACAGGGGGATCTACAATGAGCAGTTCTTC.